This TCR beta chain was obtained from a study of blood T cell repertoires in COVID-19. Using immunoSEQ multiplex PCR, the repertoire was profiled, and TCRdb retains in-frame clones only, with some absent. This sample yields around 270,000 clones, of which under 85% are seen a single time; 0.7% to 0.9% belongs to the top ten. The sequence was collected from a human donor with COVID-19, enrolled during active disease. The donor label of this sample is uncertain. Sequenced sample: peripheral blood.

In DNA form, the CDR3 reads TGTGCCAGCAGTTTATACGGGGAGCTGTTTTTT. Residues: CASSLYGELFF. The genes are TRBV12-3 or TRBV12-4 and TRBJ2-2, with no clear D. V lost 2 bases and J 7 bases, leaving 2 bases between the germline ends. There are 11 residues in the CDR3.